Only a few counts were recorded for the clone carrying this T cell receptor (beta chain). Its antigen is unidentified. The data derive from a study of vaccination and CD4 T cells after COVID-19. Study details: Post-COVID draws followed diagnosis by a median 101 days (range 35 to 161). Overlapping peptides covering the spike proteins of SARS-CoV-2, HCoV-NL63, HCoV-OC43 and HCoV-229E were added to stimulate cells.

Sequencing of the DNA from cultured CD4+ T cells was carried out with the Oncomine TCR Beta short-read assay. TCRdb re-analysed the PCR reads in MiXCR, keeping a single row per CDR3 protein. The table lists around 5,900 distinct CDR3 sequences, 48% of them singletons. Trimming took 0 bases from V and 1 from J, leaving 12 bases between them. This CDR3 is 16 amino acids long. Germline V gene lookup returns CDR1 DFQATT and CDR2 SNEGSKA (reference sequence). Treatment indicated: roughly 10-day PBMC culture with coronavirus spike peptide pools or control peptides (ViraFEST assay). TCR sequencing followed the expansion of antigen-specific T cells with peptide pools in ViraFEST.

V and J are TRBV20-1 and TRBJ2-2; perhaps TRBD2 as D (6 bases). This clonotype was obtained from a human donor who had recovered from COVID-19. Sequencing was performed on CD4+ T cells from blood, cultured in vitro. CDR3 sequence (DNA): TGCAGTGCTAGAGATGGGAGGCGGGTGAACACCGGGGAGCTGTTTTTT. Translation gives CSARDGRRVNTGELFF.